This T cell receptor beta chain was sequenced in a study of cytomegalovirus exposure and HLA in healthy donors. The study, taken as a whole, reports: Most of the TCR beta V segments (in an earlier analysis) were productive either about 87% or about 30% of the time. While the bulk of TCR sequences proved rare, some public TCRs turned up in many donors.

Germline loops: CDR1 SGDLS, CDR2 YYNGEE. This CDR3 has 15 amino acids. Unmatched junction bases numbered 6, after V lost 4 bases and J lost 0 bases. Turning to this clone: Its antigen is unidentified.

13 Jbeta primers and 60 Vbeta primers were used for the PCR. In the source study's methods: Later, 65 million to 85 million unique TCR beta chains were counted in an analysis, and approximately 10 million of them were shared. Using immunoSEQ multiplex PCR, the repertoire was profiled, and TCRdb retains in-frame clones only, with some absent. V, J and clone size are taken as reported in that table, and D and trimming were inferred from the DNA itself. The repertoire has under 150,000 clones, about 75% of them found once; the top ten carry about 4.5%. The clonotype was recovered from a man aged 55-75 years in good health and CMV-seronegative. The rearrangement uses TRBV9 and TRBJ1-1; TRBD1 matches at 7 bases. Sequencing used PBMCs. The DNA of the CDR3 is TGTGCCAGCAGCAGCTCCGGGACAGTGAACACTGAAGCTTTCTTT. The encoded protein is CASSSSGTVNTEAFF.